A selection of T cell receptor beta chains follows, all from one sample in a study of T cell responses to AZD1222 COVID-19 vaccine. The method was immunoSEQ multiplex PCR; TCRdb's version includes in-frame clones alone and lacks a portion of them. The sample carries over 150,000 clones, just over 85% recorded once. This material consisted of peripheral blood, taken on day 0 of AZD1222 vaccination. These receptors originate from an adult in good health. CDR3s include the opening cysteine and the closing phenylalanine or tryptophan. D genes are given only for firm matches. Clone size, where shown, is once, few, many, or a class for clones that have expanded.

>.|TRBJ2-2|TRBV7-9|.
TGTGCCAGCAGTCCTGACGGGCCGGGGGAGCTGTTTTTT
CASSPDGPGELFF
>.|TRBJ2-3|TRBV24-1|TRBD1
TGTGCCACCAGTGATTGGGGGACAGTCCGGACAGATACGCAGTATTTT
CATSDWGTVRTDTQYF
>.|TRBJ1-5|TRBV5-1|.
TGCGCCAGCAGCTTTGGCCCAGAGACAGGTCAGCCCCAGCATTTT
CASSFGPETGQPQHF
>.|TRBJ1-1|TRBV24-1|.
TGTGCCACCAGTGATTTTTCGAACACTGAAGCTTTCTTT
CATSDFSNTEAFF
>once|TRBJ1-5|TRBV6-2/TRBV6-3|TRBD1
TGTGCCAGCAGTTCACAGGGGGCGCATCAGCCCCAGCATTTT
CASSSQGAHQPQHF
>.|TRBJ1-2|TRBV28|.
TGTGCCAGCAAGTCAGCTAACTATGGCTACACCTTC
CASKSANYGYTF
>.|TRBJ1-6|TRBV7-9|TRBD1
TGTGCCAGCAGCCGACAGGGGAGCTCCTATAATTCACCCCTCCACTTT
CASSRQGSSYNSPLHF
>.|TRBJ2-7|TRBV2|.
TGTGCCAGCAGTGAATCCTACAGGGAGTACTTC
CASSESYREYF
>.|TRBJ2-1|TRBV24-1|.
TGTGCCACCAGTGATTTTAAGGCTAGCGCCAACAATGAGCAGTTCTTC
CATSDFKASANNEQFF
>.|TRBJ2-2|TRBV24-1|.
TGTGCCACCAGTGACCCTGCCCCGAACGGGGAGCTGTTTTTT
CATSDPAPNGELFF
>.|TRBJ2-1|TRBV9|.
TGTGCCAGCAGCGTGGGCAGCGGGCCATCCTACAATGAGCAGTTCTTC
CASSVGSGPSYNEQFF
>.|TRBJ2-3|TRBV2|.
TGTGCCAGCAGTGAACGCCCCCCGCTCCAGGGATCGAGGAAAGATACGCAGTATTTT
CASSERPPLQGSRKDTQYF
>.|TRBJ2-7|TRBV5-6|.
TGTGCCAGCAGCTTGAGGGCGGGGGAGCAGTACTTC
CASSLRAGEQYF
>once|TRBJ1-2|TRBV20-1|TRBD1
TGCAGCGCAGGGGGCAGCTATGGCTACACCTTC
CSAGGSYGYTF
>once|TRBJ1-4|TRBV5-4|.
TGTGCCAGCAGCTTGGCAGCTACTAATGAAAAACTGTTTTTT
CASSLAATNEKLFF
>.|TRBJ1-6|TRBV21-1|.
TGTGCCAGCTTCGGCCCCCCTTCACCCCTCCACTTT
CASFGPPSPLHF